This is a list of T cell receptor beta chains from one sample in a study of circulating tumor DNA in untreated peripheral T-cell lymphoma. Profiling relied on immunoSEQ multiplex PCR, and the TCRdb table lists in-frame clones only, not all of them. The data hold around 10,000 clones, with around 76% observed a single time. Source material: tumor tissue. The receptors were gathered from a human donor with peripheral T-cell lymphoma. CDR3s include the opening cysteine and the closing phenylalanine or tryptophan. D genes are given only for firm matches. Size is omitted from some rows. Given values are once, few, many or a class for expanded clones.

clone size	V gene	J gene	D gene	CDR3 protein	CDR3 DNA
.	TRBV6-8	TRBJ2-5	.	CASSYNGASQETQYF	TGTGCCAGCAGTTACAACGGAGCTTCCCAAGAGACCCAGTACTTC
.	TRBV6-8	TRBJ1-2	.	CASREKGGGGYTF	TGTGCCAGCAGGGAGAAGGGGGGTGGTGGCTACACCTTC
.	TRBV30	TRBJ2-7	TRBD1	CAWSKGTGGYEQYF	TGTGCCTGGAGTAAGGGGACAGGGGGGTACGAGCAGTACTTC
.	TRBV5-1	TRBJ2-1	TRBD2	CASSSTSGFGNEQFF	TGCGCCAGCAGCTCTACTAGCGGTTTTGGGAATGAGCAGTTCTTC
once	TRBV23-1	TRBJ1-2	.	CASSPVPVPNYGYTF	TGCGCCAGCAGCCCAGTCCCTGTCCCTAACTATGGCTACACCTTC
.	TRBV29-1	TRBJ2-7	.	CSVDTGSAYEQYF	TGCAGCGTTGACACGGGTAGCGCCTACGAGCAGTACTTC
.	TRBV14	TRBJ2-1	.	CASSQDSYNEQFF	TGTGCCAGCAGCCAAGACAGTTACAATGAGCAGTTCTTC
.	TRBV6-8	TRBJ1-5	TRBD1	CATRTGDQPQHF	TGTGCCACTAGGACAGGGGATCAGCCCCAGCATTTT
.	TRBV7-1	TRBJ2-3	.	CASSLSAADTQYF	TGTGCCAGCAGCTTATCCGCGGCGGATACGCAGTATTTT
.	TRBV29-1	TRBJ1-1	.	CSVMGGVRTEAFF	TGCAGCGTTATGGGAGGGGTGAGGACTGAAGCTTTCTTT
once	TRBV10-2	TRBJ1-3	.	CASTVLDIFTGNTIYF	TGCGCCAGCACCGTACTAGACATCTTTACTGGAAACACCATATATTTT
.	TRBV4-1	TRBJ2-5	.	CASSPTGWGETQYF	TGCGCCAGCAGCCCGACAGGATGGGGGGAGACCCAGTACTTC
.	TRBV6-8	TRBJ2-1	TRBD2	CASNLAGGPYNEQFF	TGTGCCAGCAACCTAGCGGGGGGCCCCTACAATGAGCAGTTCTTC
.	TRBV27	TRBJ1-2	.	CASSFGTGNYGYTF	TGTGCCAGCAGTTTTGGGACGGGGAACTATGGCTACACCTTC
large	TRBV11-3	TRBJ1-4	.	CASSRTGPNEKLFF	TGTGCCAGCAGCCGTACAGGACCTAATGAAAAACTGTTTTTT
.	TRBV29-1	TRBJ2-1	.	CSASDGQSGQFF	TGCAGCGCTTCAGACGGCCAGTCTGGGCAGTTCTTC
.	TRBV6-8	TRBJ2-5	.	CVSRQSQETQYF	TGTGTCAGCAGGCAGAGCCAAGAGACCCAGTACTTC
.	TRBV29-1	TRBJ2-7	TRBD2	CSVEAGTSGGFRPYEQYF	TGCAGCGTTGAAGCGGGTACTAGCGGGGGGTTTCGCCCCTACGAGCAGTACTTC
.	TRBV2	TRBJ2-7	.	CASSEDTFYEQYF	TGTGCCAGCAGTGAGGACACATTCTACGAGCAGTACTTC
.	TRBV2	TRBJ2-5	TRBD2	CASSVSGGATETQYF	TGTGCCAGCAGCGTTAGCGGGGGGGCTACAGAGACCCAGTACTTC
.	TRBV6-4	TRBJ1-6	.	CATGPSGALHF	TGTGCCACGGGACCCTCGGGGGCCCTCCACTTT
.	TRBV18	TRBJ2-1	TRBD2	CASSPGVAGNNEQFF	TGTGCCAGCTCACCAGGGGTAGCGGGGAACAATGAGCAGTTCTTC
.	TRBV18	TRBJ2-6	.	CASSPLHSGANVLTF	TGTGCCAGCTCACCCCTACACTCTGGGGCCAACGTCCTGACTTTC
.	TRBV6-8	TRBJ1-2	TRBD1	CASSTAGGSGYTF	TGTGCCAGCAGCACCGCAGGGGGCTCTGGCTACACCTTC
.	TRBV9	TRBJ2-1	TRBD1	CASMWDRGLGEQFF	TGTGCCAGCATGTGGGACAGGGGGCTGGGTGAGCAGTTCTTC
.	TRBV6-8	TRBJ2-3	TRBD1	CASRTGGSTDTQYF	TGTGCCAGCAGAACAGGGGGCAGCACAGATACGCAGTATTTT
.	TRBV6-8	TRBJ2-1	TRBD1	CASSYSRGRDRGLSEQFF	TGTGCCAGCAGTTACTCGAGAGGACGGGACAGGGGGCTAAGTGAGCAGTTCTTC
.	TRBV19	TRBJ1-5	TRBD1	CASSYRGEQPQHF	TGTGCCAGTAGTTACAGGGGAGAGCAGCCCCAGCATTTT
.	TRBV28	TRBJ2-1	.	CASSQMGFYNEQFF	TGTGCCAGCAGCCAAATGGGATTCTACAATGAGCAGTTCTTC
few	TRBV2	TRBJ2-1	.	CASSGTGDYNEQFF	TGTGCCAGCAGCGGGACCGGGGACTACAATGAGCAGTTCTTC
.	TRBV23-1	TRBJ2-3	.	CASSHERVDTQYF	TGCGCCAGCAGCCATGAGAGGGTGGATACGCAGTATTTT
.	TRBV5-1	TRBJ1-1	.	CASSSQFRYTEAFF	TGCGCCAGCAGCTCCCAATTCAGGTACACTGAAGCTTTCTTT